A selection of T cell receptor beta chains follows, all from one sample in a study of blood T cell repertoires in COVID-19. Method: immunoSEQ multiplex PCR; TCRdb's copy keeps in-frame clones and lacks some. Among some 97,000 clones listed, less than 90% were seen once. The sequenced sample consisted of peripheral blood. The receptors were sampled from a man aged 25-40 years in a cohort sampled during active COVID-19. CDR3s include the opening cysteine and the closing phenylalanine or tryptophan. A D gene is named only where the DNA matches it firmly. The size entry is marked missing in some rows and otherwise reads once, few, many or a size class.

>-|TRBV14|TRBJ1-1|-
TGTGCCAGCAGCCAAGAAGGCCCTAGTCGCACTGAAGCTTTCTTT
CASSQEGPSRTEAFF
>TRBD2|TRBV20-1|TRBJ2-7|-
TGCAGTGCTAGTAGTAGCGGGTTGAGATACAATTCCTACGAGCAGTACTTC
CSASSSGLRYNSYEQYF
>-|TRBV21-1|TRBJ2-5|-
TGTGCCAGCAGCAAACAGGACCGCAAACTAGCGGGGGGAAAAGAGACCCAGTACTTC
CASSKQDRKLAGGKETQYF
>TRBD2|TRBV10-3|TRBJ2-3|-
TGTGCCATCAGTGACATTACTAGCGTGGGTTCAGATACGCAGTATTTT
CAISDITSVGSDTQYF
>TRBD1|TRBV5-1|TRBJ2-1|-
TGCGCCAGCAGCTGGGGACAGGGCACGGGAGAGCAGTTCTTC
CASSWGQGTGEQFF
>-|TRBV28|TRBJ1-2|-
TGTGCCAGCACCTCGGGCAGGGCCTATGGCTACACCTTC
CASTSGRAYGYTF
>TRBD2|TRBV28|TRBJ2-1|-
TGTGCCAGCAGTTCACTAGCGGGGGAGAGGGTTGAGCAGTTCTTC
CASSSLAGERVEQFF
>TRBD1|TRBV13|TRBJ1-2|once
TGTGCCAGCAGCTTCCGCGGACAGGGCAACTATGGCTACACCTTC
CASSFRGQGNYGYTF
>-|TRBV3-1/TRBV3-2|TRBJ1-6|-
TGTGCCAGCAGCCAAGGGGGGCCCTGGACGGCTAATTCACCCCTCCACTTT
CASSQGGPWTANSPLHF
>TRBD2|TRBV7-2|TRBJ2-2|-
TGTGCCAGCAGACCAAGCGGGGGGGCGTTGACCGGGGAGCTGTTTTTT
CASRPSGGALTGELFF
>TRBD2|TRBV6-5|TRBJ2-2|-
TGTGCCAGCAGACTAGCGGGGGGCGTCCGGGAGCTGTTTTTT
CASRLAGGVRELFF
>-|TRBV4-3|TRBJ2-5|-
TGCGCCAGCAGCCCTATTGGGGGGGCCGGGACCCAGTACTTC
CASSPIGGAGTQYF
>-|TRBV18|TRBJ1-2|-
TGTGCCAGCTCAGCAGAGTCTACTACCTACTATGGCTACACCTTC
CASSAESTTYYGYTF
>TRBD2|TRBV18|TRBJ2-3|-
TGTGCCAGCTCACCACTTGTACTAGCGAGCACAGATACGCAGTATTTT
CASSPLVLASTDTQYF
>-|TRBV30|TRBJ1-1|few
TGTGCCTGGAGTGTATACAGGAATTTGAACACTGAAGCTTTCTTT
CAWSVYRNLNTEAFF
>TRBD1|TRBV5-4|TRBJ1-6|-
TGTGCCAGCAGCTTGGGGGGACAGGGTGTCGGCGCACCCCTCCACTTT
CASSLGGQGVGAPLHF
>-|TRBV4-2|TRBJ1-1|-
TGTGCCAGCAGCCAAGTAGGGCGAGTGGGAGTGAACACTGAAGCTTTCTTT
CASSQVGRVGVNTEAFF
>-|TRBV5-5|TRBJ2-5|-
TGTGCCAGCCGGTCAGGGGGAGGCTTAGAGACCCAGTACTTC
CASRSGGGLETQYF
>TRBD1|TRBV7-2|TRBJ1-3|-
TGTGCCAGCAGCCCCCGGACAGGACCTTCCACTGGAAACACCATATATTTT
CASSPRTGPSTGNTIYF
>TRBD1|TRBV5-6|TRBJ1-2|-
TGTGCCAGCAGCCGAGGACAGGGCAACTATGGCTACACCTTC
CASSRGQGNYGYTF
>TRBD2|TRBV18|TRBJ2-3|-
TGTGCCAGCTCACCCGGAGCGGGGGGGCCAGATACGCAGTATTTT
CASSPGAGGPDTQYF
>-|TRBV21-1|TRBJ2-7|-
TGTGCCAGCAGCCATGGTAGGGGGACCGTCTCCTACGAGCAGTACTTC
CASSHGRGTVSYEQYF
>TRBD1|TRBV9|TRBJ2-3|-
TGTGCCAGCAGCGCACGGACAGGGTTCACAGATACGCAGTATTTT
CASSARTGFTDTQYF
>TRBD2|TRBV19|TRBJ2-3|-
TGTGCCAGTAGTATTTTGGCGGGGGGCCGTGCAGATACGCAGTATTTT
CASSILAGGRADTQYF
>-|TRBV2|TRBJ2-3|-
TGTGCCAGCAGGCTCGAACATGGTAGCACAGATACGCAGTATTTT
CASRLEHGSTDTQYF
>-|TRBV5-1|TRBJ2-1|-
TGCGCCAGCAGCTTGGGACAGTCAGGAAATGAGCAGTTCTTC
CASSLGQSGNEQFF
>-|TRBV4-1|TRBJ2-7|few
TGCGCCAGCAGCCAAGAGGCGACATTCGGCTACGAGCAGTACTTC
CASSQEATFGYEQYF
>TRBD1|TRBV5-1|TRBJ1-1|once
TGCGCCAGCTCCCCGGGACAGGGGGCGCGGATGTCCACTGAAGCTTTCTTT
CASSPGQGARMSTEAFF
>-|TRBV6-6|TRBJ2-1|few
TGTGCCAGTGCCCCCTCGGTAGATGAGCAGTTCTTC
CASAPSVDEQFF
>-|TRBV7-2|TRBJ1-1|-
TGTGCCAGCAGCTTAAGGCCACCGTCGGGTGGCACTGAAGCTTTCTTT
CASSLRPPSGGTEAFF
>-|TRBV6-5|TRBJ1-2|-
TGTGCCAGCAGATCCCCAAATGGCTACACCTTC
CASRSPNGYTF
>-|TRBV30|TRBJ1-4|-
TGTGCCTGTCGGACAGCAACTAATGAAAAACTGTTTTTT
CACRTATNEKLFF
>-|TRBV7-3|TRBJ2-2|-
TGTGCCAGCAGCTCCCCCCCCGGGGGAGGTTCCGGGGAGCTGTTTTTT
CASSSPPGGGSGELFF
>TRBD2|TRBV5-1|TRBJ2-1|once
TGCGCCAGCAGCCCACTACCACTAGCGGGGGGCGTCAATGAGCAGTTCTTC
CASSPLPLAGGVNEQFF
>TRBD2|TRBV20-1|TRBJ2-2|-
TGCAGTGCTAGTGGGGGGGTTGGCGGGGAGCTGTTTTTT
CSASGGVGGELFF
>TRBD1|TRBV27|TRBJ2-4|-
TGTGCCAGCAGTTTCGGGCAGGGGGAGAACATTCAGTACTTC
CASSFGQGENIQYF
>-|TRBV29-1|TRBJ1-1|once
TGCAGCGCCTCGGACAGAAACACTGAAGCTTTCTTT
CSASDRNTEAFF
>-|TRBV6-5|TRBJ2-7|-
TGTGCCAGCAGTTACTCAGCCGACAGAACCTACGAGCAGTACTTC
CASSYSADRTYEQYF